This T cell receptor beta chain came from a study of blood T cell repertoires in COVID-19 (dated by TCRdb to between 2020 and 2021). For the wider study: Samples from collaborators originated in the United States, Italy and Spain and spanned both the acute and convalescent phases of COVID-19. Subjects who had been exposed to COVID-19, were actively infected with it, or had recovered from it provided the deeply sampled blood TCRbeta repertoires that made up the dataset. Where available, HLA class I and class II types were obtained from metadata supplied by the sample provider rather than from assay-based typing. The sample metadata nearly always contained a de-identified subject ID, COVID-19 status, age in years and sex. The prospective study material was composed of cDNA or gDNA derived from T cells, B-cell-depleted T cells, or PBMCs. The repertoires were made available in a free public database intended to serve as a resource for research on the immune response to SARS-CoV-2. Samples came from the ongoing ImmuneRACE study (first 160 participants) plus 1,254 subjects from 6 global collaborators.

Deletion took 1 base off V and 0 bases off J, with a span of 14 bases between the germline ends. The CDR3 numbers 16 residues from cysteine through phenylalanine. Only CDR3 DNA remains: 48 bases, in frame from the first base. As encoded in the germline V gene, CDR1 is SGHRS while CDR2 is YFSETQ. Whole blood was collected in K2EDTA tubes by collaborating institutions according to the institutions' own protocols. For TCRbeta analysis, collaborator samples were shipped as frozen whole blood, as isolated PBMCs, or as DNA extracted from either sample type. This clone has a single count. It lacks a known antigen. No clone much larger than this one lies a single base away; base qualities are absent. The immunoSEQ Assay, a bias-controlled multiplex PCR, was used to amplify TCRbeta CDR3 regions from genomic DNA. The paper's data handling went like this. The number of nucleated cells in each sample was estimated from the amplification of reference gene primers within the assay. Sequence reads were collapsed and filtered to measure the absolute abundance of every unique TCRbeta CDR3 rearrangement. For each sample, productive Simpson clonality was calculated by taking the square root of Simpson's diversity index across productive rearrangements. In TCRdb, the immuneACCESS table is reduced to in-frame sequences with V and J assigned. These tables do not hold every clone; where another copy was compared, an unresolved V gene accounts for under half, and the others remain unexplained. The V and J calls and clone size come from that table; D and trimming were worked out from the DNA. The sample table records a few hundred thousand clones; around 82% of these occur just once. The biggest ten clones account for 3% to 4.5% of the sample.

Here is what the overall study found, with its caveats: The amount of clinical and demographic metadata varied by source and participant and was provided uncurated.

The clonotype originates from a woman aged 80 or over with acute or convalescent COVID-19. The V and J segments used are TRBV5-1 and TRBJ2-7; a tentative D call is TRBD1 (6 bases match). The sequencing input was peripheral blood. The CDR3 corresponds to CASSLRGQLASYEQYF. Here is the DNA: TGCGCCAGCAGCTTGCGCGGACAGCTAGCCTCCTACGAGCAGTACTTC.